This T cell receptor (beta chain) was identified during a study of blood T cell repertoires in COVID-19. Across the whole study: Samples taken during acute and convalescent COVID-19 were collected in the United States, Italy and Spain. The analysed material was cDNA or gDNA that came from T cells, B-cell-depleted T cells, or PBMCs.

Patients of the Seattle cohort, enrolled during active infection, were followed longitudinally. Germline CDR1 is PRHDT and CDR2 is FYEKMQ (reference sequence). V lost 3 bases, J lost 2 bases, and 11 bases lay in between. The CDR3 covers 14 residues. The authors' processing: Estimation of nucleated cell counts was performed using reference gene primer amplification. Measured with immunoSEQ multiplex PCR; TCRdb has only the in-frame clones, and not every one. From that table come the V and J calls and clone size; the DNA was used to work out D and trimming. The table shows about 250,000 clones, with around 90% occurring only once.

The chain couples TRBV13 to TRBJ2-7, with D tentatively TRBD1 (7 bases). The clonotype originates from an older woman with COVID-19, enrolled during active disease. The sample comprised peripheral blood. The CDR3: CASSFQGGPYEQYF. CDR3 coding DNA: TGTGCCAGCAGCTTCCAGGGGGGCCCCTACGAGCAGTACTTC.